Included here is one T cell receptor (beta chain) sequence, with context. Its matching antigen is unknown. These data are taken from a study of vaccination and CD4 T cells after COVID-19. Study background: Convalescent patients, SARS-CoV-2 positive by nasal swab PCR, comprised roughly ten mild cases and one severe case. Stimulation used overlapping spike peptides from SARS-CoV-2, HCoV-NL63, HCoV-OC43 and HCoV-229E.

Regarding treatment: roughly 10-day PBMC culture with coronavirus spike peptide pools or control peptides (ViraFEST assay). Overall study findings and caveats: Convalescent patients' vaccine-specific clones were spike mono-reactive in 304 of 307 cases.

CDR1 is DFQATT, CDR2 SNEGSKA, per germline (reference sequence). The CDR3 is made up of 16 amino acids. The V and J ends lost 6 bases and 7 bases, in that order; junction bases with no gene match: 17. The Oncomine TCR Beta short-read assay generated sequence data from the DNA of cultured CD4+ T cells. Via MiXCR, TCRdb re-called the PCR reads, giving one row per CDR3 protein. Here the sample spans over 9,000 distinct CDR3 sequences, roughly half being singletons. The TCR comes from a human donor who had recovered from COVID-19. The V gene is TRBV20-1, the J gene TRBJ2-4; TRBD2 agrees at 8 bases. Sequencing was done on a sample of CD4+ T cells from blood, cultured in vitro. Written as DNA, the CDR3 is TGCAGTGCCACTAAATTTAGCGGGAAGTGGGGCAACATTCAGTACTTC. It encodes CSATKFSGKWGNIQYF.